The text below deals with one T cell receptor beta chain. The target antigen is unknown. The V gene's germline CDR1 is SGHAT and CDR2 FQDESV (reference sequence). This CDR3 is built from 13 residues. Between the trimmed V and J ends, which lost 7 bases and 5 bases, there was a span of 9 bases. The entry originates in a study of cytomegalovirus exposure and HLA in healthy donors. The PCR was carried out with 60 Vbeta primers and 13 Jbeta primers. Only in-frame clones appear in the TCRdb table, and some are missing; sequencing was by immunoSEQ multiplex PCR. The sample includes over 100,000 clones, around 81% seen only once; the top ten take more than 2%. Study-wide points: In a later analysis, at a false discovery rate of 0.05, 15,000 to 20,000 TCR beta sequences were associated with HLA alleles. Earlier findings revealed that most TCR beta V segments proved productive either about 87% or about 30% of the time.

The source of this sequence is a woman in her twenties or thirties in good health and CMV-seronegative. The chain uses TRBV11-1 and TRBJ2-6; D perhaps matches TRBD1 (6 bases). Sequenced input: PBMCs. CDR3: CASKGVRANVLTF. Here the CDR3 DNA reads TGTGCCAGCAAGGGGGTCAGGGCCAACGTCCTGACTTTC. The full variable domain, rest sourced from reference TRBV11-1 and TRBJ2-6, is EAEVAQSPRYKITEKSQAVAFWCDPISGHATLYWYRQILGQGPELLVQFQDESVVDDSQLPKDRFSAERLKGVDSTLKIQPAELGDSAMYLCASKGVRANVLTFGAGSRLTVL.